A single sample gave rise to the 29 T cell receptor beta chains below, sequenced in a study of cytomegalovirus exposure and HLA in healthy donors. In the PCR, 60 Vbeta and 13 Jbeta primers were used. Profiling relied on immunoSEQ multiplex PCR, and the TCRdb table lists in-frame clones only, not all of them. The table lists some 130,000 clones, over 60% of them singletons. The sequenced sample consisted of PBMCs. The receptors originated from a male donor in good health and CMV-seropositive.

V is TRBV6-5 and J is TRBJ1-2, with 7 positions matching TRBD1. CDR3 length equals 15 residues. V shed 4 bases and J 4 bases; nucleotides not matched to a gene: 9. Germline V gives CDR1 MNHEY, CDR2 SVGAGI. CDR3 loop: CASSFTTGPGYGYTF. DNA for the CDR3: TGTGCCAGCAGTTTCACGACAGGGCCGGGCTATGGCTACACCTTC.

V and J are TRBV27 and TRBJ1-2; no clear D gene. This CDR3 is 11 amino acids long. CDR1 and CDR2 (germline): MNHEY, SMNVEV (reference sequence). With 8 bases removed from V and 5 bases from J, the gap between germline ends came to 9 bases. CDR3 coding DNA: TGTGCCAGCGGATCGAGGTATGGCTACACCTTC. Translation: CASGSRYGYTF.

The chain is built from TRBV7-3 and TRBJ2-1, with D perhaps TRBD1 (6 bases). Germline CDR1 is SGHTA and CDR2 is FQGTGA. The V and J ends lost 5 bases and 3 bases respectively, with 14 bases between them. The CDR3 is 15 amino acids. The CDR3 DNA sequence: TGTGCCAGCAGCACCGGGACAAATAACTACAATGAGCAGTTCTTC. The encoded protein is CASSTGTNNYNEQFF.

The sample holds one count of this clone. CDR3 bases: TGTGCCAGCAGCCAAGGATCACAGATCCTCACAGATACGCAGTATTTT. The encoded protein is CASSQGSQILTDTQYF. V and J are TRBV14 and TRBJ2-3, with D hard to call. This CDR3 spans 16 amino acids. V dropped 1 base and J dropped 2 bases, with 13 bases sitting between them. The germline gives CDR1 SGHDN, CDR2 FVKESK.

The rearrangement uses TRBV10-3 and TRBJ1-5, with D unclear. Per the germline V gene, CDR1 is ENHRY and CDR2 is SYGVKD. This CDR3 contains 14 residues. Trimming stripped 6 bases from V and 6 bases from J, with 15 bases between. The CDR3 nucleotides read TGTGCCATCAGCGCGACGGGAGTGGGTCAGCCCCAGCATTTT. Translating gives CAISATGVGQPQHF.

The gene calls are TRBV15 and TRBJ1-2, with D possibly matching TRBD1 (5 bases). This CDR3 contains 14 residues. Trimming left V 0 bases short and J 4 bases short, with 9 bases between. Germline V gene data show CDR1 as LNHNV and CDR2 as YYDKDF (reference sequence). CDR3 coding DNA: TGTGCCACCAGCAGAGACAGGGCCTCCTATGGCTACACCTTC. Its protein is CATSRDRASYGYTF.

This clone was counted only a few times. This chain connects TRBV5-8 to TRBJ2-1; 13 bases align to TRBD2. The junction had 6 bases not matched to a gene; V was cut back by 5 bases and J by 4 bases. The CDR3 is 16 amino acids. The V gene's germline CDR1 is SGHTS and CDR2 YDEGEE. The CDR3, as DNA: TGTGCCAGCAGTTCGGGACTAGCGGGAAGATACAATGAGCAGTTCTTC. Translated, it gives CASSSGLAGRYNEQFF.

V and J are TRBV19 and TRBJ2-1; a weak D match, TRBD1 (6 bases). The CDR3 sequence is 17 residues long. In germline, CDR1 is LNHDA, CDR2 SQIVND (reference sequence). The ends were cut back, 2 bases at V and 0 bases at J, with 14 bases in the middle. CDR3 bases: TGTGCCAGTAGTATATCGAGACAGGTCCCCTCCTACAATGAGCAGTTCTTC. Amino acid sequence: CASSISRQVPSYNEQFF.

About this clone: The sample holds other DNA sequences that translate to the same CDR3. The rearrangement links TRBV18 to TRBJ2-5, with D maybe TRBD1 (6 bases). CDR1 and CDR2 (germline): KGHSH, LQKENI. This CDR3 contains 13 residues. V lost 3 bases and J lost 2, with 7 bases in between. The CDR3 loop is CASSPQGQETQYF. Here the CDR3 DNA reads TGTGCCAGCTCACCCCAGGGGCAAGAGACCCAGTACTTC.

This clone was counted only a few times. Other DNA sequences in the sample encode the same CDR3. This rearrangement joins TRBV28 to TRBJ2-3; TRBD2 matches 9 bases. V lost 5 bases to trimming and J lost 4 bases; unmatched junction nucleotides: 7. Looked up from germline, CDR1 is MDHEN and CDR2 is SYDVKM. The CDR3 totals 15 residues. The DNA of the CDR3 is TGTGCCAGCAGTCCCCTTGCGGGAGGGCCAGATACGCAGTATTTT. This gives the protein CASSPLAGGPDTQYF.

This sequence joins TRBV29-1 and TRBJ2-1, with 7 bases identical to TRBD1. This CDR3 is built from 12 residues. The V gene's germline CDR1 is SQVTM and CDR2 ANQGSEA. The ends lost 3 bases at V and 5 bases at J; junction bases unmatched: 1. The CDR3 spells CSVEGQNNEQFF. The CDR3 DNA follows: TGCAGCGTTGAGGGACAGAACAATGAGCAGTTCTTC.

The table lists this clone with a few counts. The chain carries TRBV6-1 and TRBJ2-1, with 14 bases identical to TRBD2. The J segment lost 10 bases and the V segment lost 4 bases, leaving 6 bases of the junction unmatched. This CDR3 spans 15 amino acids. Per germline, CDR1 MNHNS and CDR2 SASEGT. CDR3 sequence reads: CASSGGTSGGHEQFF. The CDR3 bases are TGTGCCAGCAGTGGCGGGACTAGCGGGGGCCACGAGCAGTTCTTC.

The CDR3 DNA sequence: TGTGCCAGCAGTGAAGGCAGGTACCAAGAGACCCAGTACTTC. The encoded protein is CASSEGRYQETQYF. The V and J genes are TRBV6-1 and TRBJ2-5; D is uncertain. The CDR3 has 14 amino acids. CDR1 MNHNS and CDR2 SASEGT come from the germline V gene. V lost 1 base to trimming and J lost 0 bases, with 6 bases between them.

The chain links TRBV9 to TRBJ2-7, with 8 bases identical to TRBD1. CDR1 SGDLS and CDR2 YYNGEE come from the germline V gene. The V and J ends lost 0 bases and 7 bases, in that order; junction bases with no gene match: 9. The CDR3 is 15 residues long. The CDR3 coding sequence is TGTGCCAGCAGCGTAGATGGGCAGGGGGCGCGGGAGCAGTACTTC. Amino acids: CASSVDGQGAREQYF.

The chain links TRBV7-9 to TRBJ2-1; 10 bases align to TRBD2. After removal of 5 bases from V and 8 bases from J, the junction contained 15 bases not matched to a gene. Germline V gives CDR1 SEHNR, CDR2 FQNEAQ (reference sequence). The CDR3 length is 17 residues. The chain's CDR3 is CASSQGSGRAVLDEQFF. The CDR3 nucleotides are TGTGCCAGCAGCCAAGGAAGCGGGAGGGCCGTTCTCGATGAGCAGTTCTTC.

Notes on this clone: One junction end disagrees with the germline gene, perhaps due to a read error. The rearrangement uses TRBV7-7 and TRBJ2-3; weak D call: TRBD2 (6 bases). Germline values: CDR1 SSHAT, CDR2 FNYEAQ (reference sequence). This CDR3 has 15 amino acids. The CDR3 coding sequence is TGTGCTAGCAGCGCTGCGGCGGGATTCACAGATACGCAGTATTTT. Translated, it gives CASSAAAGFTDTQYF. Looking up the rest from reference TRBV7-7 and TRBJ2-3 gives the full variable domain: GAGVSQSPRYKVTKRGQDVTLRCDPISSHATLYWYQQALGQGPEFLTYFNYEAQPDKSGLPSDRFSAERPEGSISTLTIQRTEQRDSAMYRCASSAAAGFTDTQYFGPGTRLTVL.

The chain recombines TRBV28 with TRBJ2-2, with D unclear. This CDR3 is 12 amino acids long. Trimming shortened V by 1 base and J by 6 bases, and 3 bases separated the two germline ends. The germline V gene encodes CDR1 MDHEN and CDR2 SYDVKM. CDR3 in amino acids: CASSLSAGELFF. The CDR3 DNA reads TGTGCCAGCAGTTTATCCGCCGGGGAGCTGTTTTTT.

This clone was seen a few times. V gene TRBV15 combines with J gene TRBJ2-2, with a possible D match to TRBD1 (5 bases). Germline CDR1 reads LNHNV; CDR2 reads YYDKDF (reference sequence). V was pared by 4 bases and J by 6 bases, with 9 bases between. The CDR3 consists of 13 residues. CDR3: CATSTHRSGELFF. The CDR3 nucleotides read TGTGCCACCAGCACCCACAGGTCCGGGGAGCTGTTTTTT. Using reference TRBV15 and TRBJ2-2 for the parts outside the CDR3, the full variable domain is DAMVIQNPRYQVTQFGKPVTLSCSQTLNHNVMYWYQQKSSQAPKLLFHYYDKDFNNEADTPDNFQSRRPNTSFCFLDIRSPGLGDTAMYLCATSTHRSGELFFGEGSRLTVL.

The chain employs TRBV6-5 and TRBJ2-4; 7 bases agree with TRBD1. This CDR3 spans 15 amino acids. Germline V gene sequence: CDR1 MNHEY, CDR2 SVGAGI. V shed 0 bases, J shed 7 bases, and the junction held 6 bases outside the gene matches. CDR3 sequence: CASSYSVAQGNIQYF. The DNA of the CDR3 is TGTGCCAGCAGTTACTCCGTAGCACAGGGGAACATTCAGTACTTC.

The V and J genes are TRBV4-1 and TRBJ1-2, with 10 bases matching TRBD1. CDR1 is MGHRA, CDR2 YSYEKL, per germline. V shed 6 bases, J shed 7 bases, and the junction held 5 bases outside the gene matches. This CDR3 comprises 13 residues. CDR3 region: CASRDRGFLGYTF. For the CDR3, the DNA is TGCGCCAGCAGGGACAGGGGGTTTCTTGGCTACACCTTC.

The J gene is TRBJ2-1, the V gene TRBV6-5; 9 bases map to TRBD1. J gave up 4 bases and V 8 bases, and 3 bases lay outside the gene matches. Germline V gene data show CDR1 as MNHEY and CDR2 as SVGAGI. The CDR3 is 13 residues long. The CDR3 sequence is CASRDRAYNEQFF. DNA for the CDR3: TGTGCCAGCCGGGACAGGGCTTACAATGAGCAGTTCTTC.

V usage is TRBV5-4 and J usage is TRBJ2-5, with 9 positions matching TRBD2. V was pared by 3 bases and J by 3 bases, with 3 bases of the junction left unmatched. The CDR3 runs to 14 residues. Germline assignment: CDR1 SGHNT and CDR2 YYREEE (reference sequence). The CDR3 protein is CASSSRTSEETQYF. The CDR3 DNA sequence: TGTGCCAGCAGCTCCCGGACTAGCGAAGAGACCCAGTACTTC.

Details on this clone: Germline and junction disagree at one end, which may indicate a read error. V and J are TRBV7-3 and TRBJ2-5; D remains ambiguous. This CDR3 region has 16 residues. Per the germline V gene, CDR1 is SGHTA and CDR2 is FQGTGA. The CDR3 DNA is TGTGCCAGCAACTTAAGTGGAGCCGCCCCTCAAGAGACCCAGTACTTC. Amino acids: CASNLSGAAPQETQYF. The variable domain in full, completed from reference TRBV7-3 and TRBJ2-5, reads GAGVSQTPSNKVTEKGKYVELRCDPISGHTALYWYRQSLGQGPEFLIYFQGTGAADDSGLPNDRFFAVRPEGSVSTLKIQRTERGDSAVYLCASNLSGAAPQETQYFGPGTRLLVL.

V gene TRBV6-6 combines with J gene TRBJ1-1; maybe TRBD1 (5 bases). This CDR3 has 15 residues. The germline CDR1 and CDR2 sequences are MNHNY and SVGAGI (reference sequence). V dropped 0 bases and J dropped 0 bases, with 8 bases sitting between them. The CDR3 region is CASSYSVRVNTEAFF. CDR3 bases: TGTGCCAGCAGTTACTCGGTCAGGGTGAACACTGAAGCTTTCTTT.

The chain couples TRBV6-1 to TRBJ2-1; 11 bases map to TRBD2. V dropped 8 bases and J dropped 4; count of bases not matched to a gene: 7. CDR1 and CDR2 from the germline V gene are MNHNS and SASEGT. The CDR3 extends over 15 amino acids. CDR3 DNA sequence: TGTGCCAGCGCCGGGACTAGCGGTAGTTACAATGAGCAGTTCTTC. Its protein product is CASAGTSGSYNEQFF.

This chain links TRBV9 with TRBJ2-1; TRBD2 agrees at 9 bases. Trimming removed 0 bases from V and 5 bases from J; junction bases left unmatched: 6. CDR1 and CDR2 from the germline V gene are SGDLS and YYNGEE. The CDR3 contains 16 residues. In DNA form, the CDR3 reads TGTGCCAGCAGCGTAGGGGATAGCGGGGGTAACAATGAGCAGTTCTTC. Translation gives CASSVGDSGGNNEQFF.

The genes are TRBV7-9 and TRBJ2-7, with D possibly being TRBD2 (6 bases). This CDR3 region has 16 residues. The V gene lost 1 base and the J gene lost 3 bases, with 16 bases spanning the gap. Germline CDR1 SEHNR, CDR2 FQNEAQ (reference sequence). The CDR3 nucleotides read TGTGCCAGCAGCTTAGTTTCCCCGGGAGTGGTCTACGAGCAGTACTTC. It yields the protein CASSLVSPGVVYEQYF.

V and J are TRBV9 and TRBJ2-1; a possible D gene is TRBD1 (5 bases). Germline CDR1 and CDR2: SGDLS and YYNGEE. V was trimmed by 0 bases and J by 7 bases, leaving 17 bases between them. CDR3 length: 16 residues. The CDR3 protein is CASSVEGRPRANEQFF. CDR3 bases: TGTGCCAGCAGCGTAGAGGGGCGGCCTCGGGCGAATGAGCAGTTCTTC.

This clone turned up a few times. V usage is TRBV6-5 and J usage is TRBJ2-7; a possible D gene is TRBD2 (6 bases). The V gene lost 4 bases and the J gene lost 0 bases, with 7 bases spanning the gap. From germline, CDR1 is MNHEY and CDR2 SVGAGI. This CDR3 is 13 amino acids long. CDR3 sequence (DNA): TGTGCCAGCAGTTGGAGGGGCTCCTACGAGCAGTACTTC. Translation gives CASSWRGSYEQYF.